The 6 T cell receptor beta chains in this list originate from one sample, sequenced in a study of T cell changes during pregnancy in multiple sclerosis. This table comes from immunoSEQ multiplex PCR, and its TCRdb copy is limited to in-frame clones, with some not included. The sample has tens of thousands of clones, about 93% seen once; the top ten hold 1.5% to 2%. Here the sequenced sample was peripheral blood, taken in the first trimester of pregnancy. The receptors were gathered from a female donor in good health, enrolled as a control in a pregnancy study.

CDR3 protein: CASRILAETYNEQFF. In DNA form, the CDR3 reads TGTGCCAGCAGGATACTAGCGGAAACGTACAATGAGCAGTTCTTC. The rearrangement uses TRBV6-6 and TRBJ2-1, with 8 bases matching TRBD2. After removal of 6 bases from V and 4 bases from J, the junction contained 8 bases not matched to a gene. The CDR3 runs to 15 residues. The V gene's germline CDR1 is MNHNY and CDR2 SVGAGI (reference sequence).

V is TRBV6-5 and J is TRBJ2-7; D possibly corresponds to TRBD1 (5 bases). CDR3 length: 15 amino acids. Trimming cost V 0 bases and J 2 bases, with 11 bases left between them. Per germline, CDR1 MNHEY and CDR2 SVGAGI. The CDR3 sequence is CASSYSYQGPYEQYF. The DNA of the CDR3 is TGTGCCAGCAGTTACTCGTACCAGGGTCCCTACGAGCAGTACTTC.

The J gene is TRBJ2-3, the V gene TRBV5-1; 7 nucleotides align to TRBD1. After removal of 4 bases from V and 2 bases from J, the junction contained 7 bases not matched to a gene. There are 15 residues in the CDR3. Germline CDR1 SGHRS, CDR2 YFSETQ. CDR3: CASSPGQKTTDTQYF. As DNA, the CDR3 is TGCGCCAGCAGCCCGGGACAGAAAACCACAGATACGCAGTATTTT.

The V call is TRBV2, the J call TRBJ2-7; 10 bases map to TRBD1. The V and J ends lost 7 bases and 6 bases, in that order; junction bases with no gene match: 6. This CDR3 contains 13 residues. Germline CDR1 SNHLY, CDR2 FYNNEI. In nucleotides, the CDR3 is TGTGCCAGCAAGGACAGGGGGTTCTCCGAGCAGTACTTC. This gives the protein CASKDRGFSEQYF.

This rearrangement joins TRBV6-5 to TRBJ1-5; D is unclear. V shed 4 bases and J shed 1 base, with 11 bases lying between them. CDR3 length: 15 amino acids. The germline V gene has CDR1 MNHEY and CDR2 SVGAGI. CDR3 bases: TGTGCCAGCAGTTTGTCCCGGGTGAGCAATCAGCCCCAGCATTTT. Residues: CASSLSRVSNQPQHF.

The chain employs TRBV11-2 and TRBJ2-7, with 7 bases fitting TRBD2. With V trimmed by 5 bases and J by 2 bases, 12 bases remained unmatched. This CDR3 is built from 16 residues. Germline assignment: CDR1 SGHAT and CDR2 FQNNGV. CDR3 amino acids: CASSRMVASGAYEQYF. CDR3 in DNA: TGTGCCAGCAGCCGAATGGTTGCTAGCGGAGCCTACGAGCAGTACTTC.